Listed below are T cell receptor beta chains from one sample, sequenced in a study of robustness of blood B and T cell sequencing. Using its own MiXCR run on the PCR reads, TCRdb lists one record per CDR3 protein. The sample lists approximately 3,600 distinct CDR3 sequences, roughly 54% seen once, with around 25% in the top ten. Sequencing input: peripheral blood. These receptors came from a human donor in good health. The CDR3 runs from the conserved cysteine through the conserved F or W.

>TRBJ1-1|TRBV19
CASVDRVGTEAFF
>TRBJ2-7|TRBV4-1
CASSQGWGQGNSYEQYF
>TRBJ1-5|TRBV27
CASRDGFNQPQHF
>TRBJ1-3|TRBV10-3
CAIGRQTISGNTIYF
>TRBJ2-6|TRBV2
CASSQDSSGANVLTF
>TRBJ1-5|TRBV6-1
CASSEVVIQPQHF
>TRBJ1-6|TRBV13
CASSSDREVVASYNSPLHF
>TRBJ1-2|TRBV15
CATSSGSGEPNYGYTF
>TRBJ1-1|TRBV7-9
CASSLGQGGRSTEAFF
>TRBJ2-6|TRBV4-2
CASSQEMTEGHAGANVLTF
>TRBJ1-2|TRBV19
CASSTSGEVWGYTF
>TRBJ2-3|TRBV6-2/TRBV6-3
CASSSRTDTQYF
>TRBJ1-2|TRBV1
CTSTPIAGSGRIYGYTF
>TRBJ1-1|TRBV7-9
CASRLTGGAGRTEAFF
>TRBJ1-5|TRBV12-3/TRBV12-4
CASSSERGLGNQPQHF
>TRBJ2-5|TRBV7-8
CASSTHSGGQVGETQYF
>TRBJ2-1|TRBV7-1
CASSSGRDRSYNEQFF
>TRBJ2-1|TRBV15
CVTSVRTGYNEQFF
>TRBJ2-7|TRBV20-1
CSARDGSRYEQYF
>TRBJ2-3|TRBV5-1
CASSPPGDTQYF
>TRBJ2-1|TRBV7-7
CASSVSGGALNEQFF
>TRBJ1-2|TRBV21-1
CASSFSRDNGYTF
>TRBJ2-3|TRBV19
CASRATGVGTDTQYF
>TRBJ1-5|TRBV18
CASSPMEHQPQHF
>TRBJ1-2|TRBV20-1
CSASLVGTGDDYGYTF
>TRBJ1-3|TRBV20-1
CSARDSRREGAGGTIYF
>TRBJ2-2|TRBV6-1
CASSPTTSVRDTGELFF
>TRBJ2-4|TRBV10-1
CASSEDRDRDIQYF
>TRBJ1-2|TRBV14
CASTRTGGGYGYTF
>TRBJ1-1|TRBV7-9
CASSPSLGTEAFF
>TRBJ1-1|TRBV20-1
CSAEYYRVPGGTEAFF
>TRBJ1-2|TRBV20-1
CSAPTSGQGGYTF
>TRBJ2-1|TRBV24-1
CAPRGGVNEQFF
>TRBJ2-3|TRBV7-3
CASSLTGVNTDTQYF
>TRBJ2-7|TRBV7-3
CASSLGGAIHEQYF
>TRBJ1-4|TRBV2
CASSEEQGFATNEKLFF
>TRBJ1-1|TRBV5-6
CASSFDRANTEAFF